One sample yielded the 12 T cell receptor beta chains listed below, sequenced in a study of T cells after yellow fever vaccination. MiXCR was run by TCRdb on the 5' RACE reads, yielding one entry per CDR3 protein. The repertoire holds approximately 110,000 distinct CDR3 sequences, with about 7% as singletons. This material consisted of CD4+ T cells sorted from PBMCs, taken roughly 10 days after the first yellow fever vaccination. The receptor source for this set is a man in his late teens or twenties who received the YFV17D yellow fever vaccine.

This clonotype was seen more than once but under ten times. The chain uses TRBV5-1 and TRBJ1-2; D ambiguous. V lost 0 bases to trimming and J lost 6 bases, with 9 bases between them. This CDR3 region has 13 residues. Germline CDR1 and CDR2: SGHRS and YFSETQ. The CDR3 nucleotides read TGCGCCAGCAGCTTGGGCCAGTTTGATGGCTACACCTTC. Protein sequence: CASSLGQFDGYTF. Full variable domain (rest looked up from reference TRBV5-1 and TRBJ1-2): KAGVTQTPRYLIKTRGQQVTLSCSPISGHRSVSWYQQTPGQGLQFLFEYFSETQRNKGNFPGRFSGRQFSNSRSEMNVSTLELGDSALYLCASSLGQFDGYTFGSGTRLTVV.

This clonotype came up many times. The chain couples TRBV5-1 to TRBJ2-5; perhaps TRBD1 as D (6 bases). CDR1 is SGHRS and CDR2 is YFSETQ in the germline V gene. Trimming took off 4 bases at V and 3 bases at J, with 16 bases between the two ends. This CDR3 spans 15 amino acids. CDR3 residues: CASSTQTGREETQYF. The DNA of the CDR3 is TGCGCCAGCAGCACCCAAACAGGGCGGGAAGAGACCCAGTACTTC. The entire variable domain, with the rest obtained from reference TRBV5-1 and TRBJ2-5, is as follows: KAGVTQTPRYLIKTRGQQVTLSCSPISGHRSVSWYQQTPGQGLQFLFEYFSETQRNKGNFPGRFSGRQFSNSRSEMNVSTLELGDSALYLCASSTQTGREETQYFGPGTRLLVL.

The table lists this clonotype with many counts. The chain has TRBV12-3 or TRBV12-4 and TRBJ1-2; D not resolved. This CDR3 comprises 14 residues. The ends were cut back, 3 bases at V and 4 bases at J, with 12 bases in the middle. The DNA of the CDR3 is TGTGCCAGCAGTTTGCTCCGCAGCTCCTATGGCTACACCTTC. Protein sequence: CASSLLRSSYGYTF.

In this sample, this clonotype turned up many times. The chain combines TRBV19 with TRBJ2-7, with TRBD1 as a possible D gene (6 bases). Looked up from germline, CDR1 is LNHDA and CDR2 is SQIVND (reference sequence). V lost 11 bases, J lost 5 bases, and 19 bases lay in between. This CDR3 spans 13 amino acids. The CDR3 sequence is CAVQRGGTHEQYF. As DNA, the CDR3 is TGTGCCGTCCAGAGAGGGGGAACCCACGAGCAGTACTTC.

This clonotype was seen at least ten times. The genes are TRBV3-1 and TRBJ2-7; D is possibly TRBD2 (6 bases). The CDR3 has 15 amino acids. CDR1 is LGHDT, CDR2 YNNKEL, per germline (reference sequence). V lost 3 bases, J lost 9 bases, and 21 bases lay in between. The CDR3 coding sequence is TGTGCCAGCAGCCACGGTAGCGTCATGGGAGGAGGGCAGTACTTC. This translates into CASSHGSVMGGGQYF.

The chain employs TRBV27 and TRBJ2-5; TRBD2 aligns across 8 bases. The V segment lost 6 bases and the J segment 5 bases; nucleotides outside the gene matches: 14. Germline CDR1 MNHEY, CDR2 SMNVEV (reference sequence). The CDR3 is 16 residues long. The CDR3 DNA reads as TGTGCCAGCAGCCTGTCAGCGGGGGAGCTCGGGGAGACCCAGTACTTC. Protein product: CASSLSAGELGETQYF.

As to this clonotype: This may arise from a read error, as a much more abundant clone is one base away. The rearrangement joins TRBV20-1 to TRBJ1-3, with a tentative D call TRBD1 (5 bases). CDR1 and CDR2 from the germline V gene are DFQATT and SNEGSKA (reference sequence). Trimming stripped 0 bases from V and 4 bases from J, with 13 bases between. CDR3 length: 15 amino acids. The CDR3 region has the DNA TGCAGTGCTAGAGATCGGTCAGGGTCGGGAAACACCATATATTTT. Encoded protein: CSARDRSGSGNTIYF.

This clonotype occurred many times. The chain joins TRBV10-3 to TRBJ2-5, with D tentatively TRBD1 (6 bases). Between the trimmed V and J ends, which lost 0 bases and 3 bases, there was a span of 8 bases. Per germline, CDR1 ENHRY and CDR2 SYGVKD. This CDR3 contains 14 residues. CDR3 in DNA: TGTGCCATCAGTGAGTCACAGGGTGAAGAGACCCAGTACTTC. Protein sequence: CAISESQGEETQYF.

This chain links TRBV7-9 with TRBJ1-5; D remains ambiguous. CDR1 SEHNR and CDR2 FQNEAQ come from the germline V gene (reference sequence). V dropped 6 bases and J dropped 4 bases, with 13 bases sitting between them. The CDR3 runs 14 residues. This CDR3 is CASSHREINQPQHF. Written as DNA, the CDR3 is TGTGCCAGCAGTCACCGGGAGATAAATCAGCCCCAGCATTTT.

This clonotype was seen repeatedly, ten times or more. The chain combines TRBV7-9 with TRBJ2-2; D is undetermined. Trimming cost V 1 base and J 6 bases, with 6 bases left between them. The CDR3 totals 13 residues. The germline gives CDR1 SEHNR, CDR2 FQNEAQ (reference sequence). CDR3 residues: CASSLEWAGELFF. The CDR3 nucleotides are TGTGCCAGCAGCTTAGAATGGGCCGGGGAGCTGTTTTTT.

This clonotype was picked up many times. The chain recombines TRBV5-4 with TRBJ2-3; the D gene is possibly TRBD2 (6 bases). Germline V CDR1 and CDR2: SGHNT, YYREEE (reference sequence). This CDR3 contains 15 residues. V lost 3 bases to trimming and J lost 2 bases, with 13 bases between them. DNA of the CDR3: TGTGCCAGCAGCTCGACGACTAGGACCACAGATACGCAGTATTTT. Amino acids: CASSSTTRTTDTQYF.

This clonotype was observed many times. The chain joins TRBV20-1 to TRBJ2-1; no definite D call. CDR1 and CDR2 from the germline V gene are DFQATT and SNEGSKA (reference sequence). The CDR3 has 15 residues. Trimming pared 2 bases from V and 0 bases from J, leaving 11 bases between. DNA for the CDR3: TGCAGTGCTAGATTGACTCCAGGCTCCTACAATGAGCAGTTCTTC. Translation: CSARLTPGSYNEQFF.